This is a list of T cell receptor beta chains from one sample in a study of blood T cell repertoires in COVID-19. Profiled with immunoSEQ multiplex PCR; TCRdb holds only in-frame clones, not every one. The sample includes more than 80,000 clones, around nine tenths of them seen just once. Sequencing was done on a sample of peripheral blood. The receptors originated from a man at least 80 years old with acute or convalescent COVID-19. The CDR3 runs from the conserved cysteine through the conserved F or W. A D gene is named only where the DNA matches it firmly. Clone size appears in some rows only: once, few, many, or a class for an expanded clone.

TRBJ1-2	TRBD1	-	TRBV19	TGTGCCAGTAGTCCAGGGACAGCCAGGACTAACTATGGCTACACCTTC	CASSPGTARTNYGYTF
TRBJ2-3	TRBD2	once	TRBV2	TGTGCCAGCAGCCCGGGACTAGCGGGCTGGGCAGATACGCAGTATTTT	CASSPGLAGWADTQYF
TRBJ1-1	-	-	TRBV14	TGTGCCAGCAGCCAAGATGGGTGGGCCACTGAAGCTTTCTTT	CASSQDGWATEAFF
TRBJ2-5	-	-	TRBV7-9	TGTGCCAGCAGCTTGAGTAGTAAAGAGACCCAGTACTTC	CASSLSSKETQYF
TRBJ1-2	-	few	TRBV6-5	TGTGCCAGCAGCGGTACAGGGATTTGGGGCTACACCTTC	CASSGTGIWGYTF
TRBJ1-2	-	-	TRBV18	TGTGCCAGCTCACCACGAGGCCAGGAGGATGGCTACACCTTC	CASSPRGQEDGYTF
TRBJ1-1	-	-	TRBV18	TGTGCCAGCTCCCCACAGACTGGGGCGGTGAACACTGAAGCTTTCTTT	CASSPQTGAVNTEAFF
TRBJ1-5	TRBD1	-	TRBV5-5	TGTGCCAGCAGCTTGGACGGGACAGCCGTTTTTCAGCCCCAGCATTTT	CASSLDGTAVFQPQHF
TRBJ1-1	-	-	TRBV11-2	TGTGCCAGCAGCTTCGTACAGGGAGGGACTGAAGCTTTCTTT	CASSFVQGGTEAFF
TRBJ2-7	TRBD2	-	TRBV11-2	TGTGCCAGCAGCAAGGGACTAGCGGGAGAGAGTCGGAACTTC	CASSKGLAGESRNF
TRBJ1-2	TRBD1	-	TRBV27	TGTGCCAGCAGTGTCCGGGACAGGGGGATTTACTATGGCTACACCTTC	CASSVRDRGIYYGYTF
TRBJ2-7	-	-	TRBV7-3	TGTGCCAGCAGCCCCTCACATGGCTACGAGCAGTACTTC	CASSPSHGYEQYF
TRBJ2-2	-	-	TRBV5-5	TGTGCCAGCAGCTTCCTGGGGGGTCGAACCGGGGAGCTGTTTTTT	CASSFLGGRTGELFF
TRBJ2-5	TRBD1	-	TRBV5-4	TGTGCCAGCAGCTTTGGGGGACAGCAAGAGACCCAGTACTTC	CASSFGGQQETQYF
TRBJ1-1	-	-	TRBV19	TGTGCCAGCAGTCCCCTAGGTTCCGGGAGCACTGAAGCTTTCTTT	CASSPLGSGSTEAFF
TRBJ1-1	-	-	TRBV5-1	TGCGCCAGCAGCTTGCTAGGTGAGAACACTGAAGCTTTCTTT	CASSLLGENTEAFF
TRBJ1-4	TRBD1	-	TRBV14	TGTGCCAGCAGCCAATTCCTGGGACAGGGGAATGAAAAACTGTTTTTT	CASSQFLGQGNEKLFF
TRBJ2-5	TRBD1	-	TRBV19	TGTGCCAGTGCCAAGGGAGACAGGGGGCAAGAGACCCAGTACTTC	CASAKGDRGQETQYF
TRBJ2-7	TRBD1	-	TRBV27	TGTGCCAGCAGTCTACCTGACAGGGTCTACGAGCAGTACTTC	CASSLPDRVYEQYF
TRBJ2-2	TRBD2	many	TRBV19	TGTGCCTCCCGGGGACTAGCGGGGACCCCGGGAACCGGGGAGCTGTTTTTT	CASRGLAGTPGTGELFF
TRBJ2-3	-	-	TRBV7-2	TGTGCCAGCATAGAAGGCGGTCATACTAGCACAGATACGCAGTATTTT	CASIEGGHTSTDTQYF
TRBJ1-2	TRBD1	few	TRBV7-9	TGTGCCAGCAGCTTAGCAGGACAGGGGGATGGCTACACCTTC	CASSLAGQGDGYTF
TRBJ2-1	TRBD2	-	TRBV27	TGTGCCAGCAGTTTATTTGGTAGCGGGAGGGCCGAGGGGAATGAGCAGTTCTTC	CASSLFGSGRAEGNEQFF
TRBJ1-5	TRBD1	-	TRBV5-1	TGCGCCAGCAGCCAGGGGGGTAGCAATCAGCCCCAGCATTTT	CASSQGGSNQPQHF
TRBJ1-3	-	-	TRBV4-2	TGTGCCAGCAGCCCCGGGGTGGGGGGAAACACCATATATTTT	CASSPGVGGNTIYF
TRBJ1-2	TRBD1	-	TRBV27	TGTGCCAGCAGTTTCACGGACAGGTCCTATGGCTACACCTTC	CASSFTDRSYGYTF
TRBJ2-1	TRBD2	-	TRBV19	TGTGCCAGTAGTATAGGGCGCCCTAGCGGGATCGATGAGCAGTTCTTC	CASSIGRPSGIDEQFF
TRBJ2-5	-	once	TRBV10-2	TGCGCCAGCACCCCCTTTGTAAAAGAGACCCAGTACTTC	CASTPFVKETQYF
TRBJ1-5	TRBD1	-	TRBV19	TGTGCCAGTAAATCCCCGACAGGGGGCCAGCCCCAGCATTTT	CASKSPTGGQPQHF
TRBJ1-2	-	-	TRBV3-1/TRBV3-2	TGTGCCAGCAGCCAAGCCGACACCTATGGCTACACCTTC	CASSQADTYGYTF
TRBJ1-1	TRBD1	-	TRBV5-1	TGCGCCAGCAGCTTTGAACCCCGGGACAGGGGGCTTGAAGCTTTCTTT	CASSFEPRDRGLEAFF
TRBJ2-5	-	-	TRBV10-3	TGTGCCATCAGCCCTGGAGGGCAAGAGACCCAGTACTTC	CAISPGGQETQYF
TRBJ1-1	TRBD1	-	TRBV6-2/TRBV6-3	TGTGCCAGCAGTCGACAGGGGGTCGGTACTGAAGCTTTCTTT	CASSRQGVGTEAFF
TRBJ2-1	TRBD2	-	TRBV5-1	TGCGCCAGCACCTCAAGCGGGGGGACCTTCAATGAGCAGTTCTTC	CASTSSGGTFNEQFF
TRBJ2-3	TRBD2	-	TRBV10-3	TGTGCCATCAGTGAGACTAGCGGGAGTGGGGTCCAGTATTTT	CAISETSGSGVQYF
TRBJ2-5	TRBD1	-	TRBV3-1/TRBV3-2	TGTGCCAGCAGCCAGGGACAGGGCGGGACCCAGTACTTC	CASSQGQGGTQYF
TRBJ1-3	-	-	TRBV7-8	TGTGCCAGCAGCTTAGCGGCGGGAAACTCTGGAAACACCATATATTTT	CASSLAAGNSGNTIYF
TRBJ2-1	TRBD1	-	TRBV2	TGTGCCAGCAGGGGGGACAGCAACTCCTACAATGAGCAGTTCTTC	CASRGDSNSYNEQFF
TRBJ1-5	TRBD1	-	TRBV10-3	TGTGCCATCAGCACACAGGGGGGTCAGCCCCAGCATTTT	CAISTQGGQPQHF
TRBJ1-2	TRBD1	-	TRBV29-1	TGCAGCGTTGAAGATCGGGGACAGGGGGCTCTCGGCTATGGCTACACCTTC	CSVEDRGQGALGYGYTF